This TCR beta chain was sequenced during a study of OX40 agonist ivuxolimab in advanced cancers. Study at large: Three patients got partial responses; one had hepatocellular carcinoma and two had cutaneous melanoma.

The data were produced by immunoSEQ multiplex PCR, yet TCRdb's version contains in-frame clones alone and is incomplete. Of approximately 60,000 clones in the sample, around 82% were seen once. This clone was seen once. Germline CDR1 reads SGHNT; CDR2 reads YYREEE (reference sequence). The CDR3 spans 14 residues. The V segment lost 7 bases and the J segment 0 bases; nucleotides outside the gene matches: 6. The sample here was CD4+ or CD8+ T cells sorted from blood, taken in a trial of the OX40 agonist ivuxolimab. The rearrangement joins TRBV5-4 to TRBJ1-2, with 7 bases that match TRBD1. This TCR came from an adult with an advanced solid tumor such as melanoma, head and neck, liver or kidney cancer. The CDR3 DNA follows: TGTGCCAGCGCGCCGGGACAGCCTAACTATGGCTACACCTTC. Protein sequence: CASAPGQPNYGYTF.